A selection of T cell receptor beta chains follows, all from one sample in a study of T cells in Graves' hyperthyroidism and ophthalmopathy. TCRdb itself ran the multiplex PCR reads through MiXCR, one entry per CDR3 protein. The sample has roughly 500,000 distinct CDR3 sequences; around 15% are singletons. Input material: blood. Source of these receptors: a woman aged 25 to 39 with Graves' ophthalmopathy. The CDR3 runs from the conserved cysteine through the conserved F or W. Each record gives: V gene, clone size, D gene, J gene, CDR3 protein, CDR3 DNA. D genes are given only for firm matches. The size of a clone is reported for some rows only, either as once, few or many, or as a class for expanded clones.

V: TRBV9
size: few
D: .
J: TRBJ2-1
CDR3: CASSVLYNEQFF
DNA: TGTGCCAGCAGCGTACTTTACAATGAGCAGTTCTTC

V: TRBV20-1
size: .
D: TRBD1
J: TRBJ1-5
CDR3: CSAREGQAPGQPRHF
DNA: TGCAGTGCTAGAGAGGGACAGGCCCCGGGTCAGCCCCGGCATTTT

V: TRBV5-1
size: many
D: TRBD1
J: TRBJ1-6
CDR3: CASSSRVQGGSGSPLHF
DNA: TGCGCCAGCAGCTCCCGCGTACAGGGGGGATCAGGTTCACCCCTCCACTTT

V: TRBV20-1
size: few
D: .
J: TRBJ2-3
CDR3: CSARIPGDTQYF
DNA: TGCAGTGCTAGAATACCTGGGGATACGCAGTATTTT

V: TRBV28
size: once
D: TRBD2
J: TRBJ2-7
CDR3: CASTLAGGYEQYF
DNA: TGTGCCAGCACCCTAGCGGGAGGATACGAGCAGTACTTC

V: TRBV13
size: many
D: TRBD2
J: TRBJ2-1
CDR3: CASSRTSGKSSYNEQFF
DNA: TGTGCCAGCAGCCGGACTAGCGGGAAGAGCTCCTACAATGAGCAGTTCTTC

V: TRBV28
size: .
D: .
J: TRBJ1-2
CDR3: CASSFDLLSNYGYTF
DNA: TGTGCCAGCAGTTTCGACCTGCTCTCTAACTATGGCTACACCTTC

V: TRBV28
size: many
D: .
J: TRBJ2-5
CDR3: CASAGGDLQETQYF
DNA: TGTGCCAGCGCTGGGGGTGATTTACAAGAGACCCAGTACTTC

V: TRBV12-3/TRBV12-4
size: many
D: TRBD1
J: TRBJ2-7
CDR3: CASSLRETGHGEQYF
DNA: TGTGCCAGCAGCTTGCGCGAGACAGGGCACGGCGAGCAGTACTTC

V: TRBV11-2
size: .
D: .
J: TRBJ2-7
CDR3: CASSLEGLPYEQYF
DNA: TGTGCCAGCAGCTTAGAAGGGCTACCCTACGAGCAGTACTTC

V: TRBV28
size: .
D: TRBD1
J: TRBJ2-7
CDR3: CASVRGSTYEQYF
DNA: TGTGCCAGCGTCAGGGGGTCTACCTACGAGCAGTACTTC

V: TRBV6-2/TRBV6-3
size: many
D: TRBD1
J: TRBJ2-5
CDR3: CASSWTTGDEETQYF
DNA: TGTGCCAGCAGTTGGACGACAGGGGACGAAGAGACCCAGTACTTC

V: TRBV14
size: .
D: .
J: TRBJ2-2
CDR3: CASSPYWGGRERRTGELFF
DNA: TGTGCCAGCAGCCCCTACTGGGGGGGGCGGGAGAGGAGGACCGGGGAGCTGTTTTTT

V: TRBV6-2/TRBV6-3
size: .
D: .
J: TRBJ1-1
CDR3: CASTEHGRGTEAFF
DNA: TGTGCCAGCACCGAACATGGGCGTGGCACTGAAGCTTTCTTT

V: TRBV7-3
size: many
D: .
J: TRBJ2-2
CDR3: CASSPLWTVNTGELFF
DNA: TGTGCCAGCAGCCCTCTTTGGACCGTTAACACCGGGGAGCTGTTTTTT

V: TRBV7-2
size: .
D: .
J: TRBJ2-2
CDR3: CASSLVFAGELFF
DNA: TGTGCCAGCAGCTTAGTGTTTGCCGGGGAGCTGTTTTTT

V: TRBV20-1
size: .
D: .
J: TRBJ1-6
CDR3: CSAREGANNSPLHF
DNA: TGCAGTGCTAGAGAAGGGGCCAATAATTCACCCCTCCACTTT

V: TRBV5-8
size: few
D: TRBD2
J: TRBJ2-5
CDR3: CASRKIAGGGQETQYF
DNA: TGTGCCAGCAGAAAGATAGCGGGAGGAGGCCAAGAGACCCAGTACTTC

V: TRBV5-6
size: few
D: TRBD2
J: TRBJ2-1
CDR3: CASSFSSGPTYNEQFF
DNA: TGTGCCAGCAGCTTCTCTAGCGGGCCGACCTACAATGAGCAGTTCTTC

V: TRBV28
size: .
D: TRBD1
J: TRBJ1-4
CDR3: CASSSTGGEKLFF
DNA: TGTGCCAGCAGCTCTACAGGGGGGGAAAAACTGTTTTTT

V: TRBV6-4
size: .
D: TRBD2
J: TRBJ2-1
CDR3: CASSLERLAGTNEQFF
DNA: TGTGCCAGCAGTCTCGAAAGACTAGCGGGGACTAATGAGCAGTTCTTC

V: TRBV7-9
size: .
D: TRBD1
J: TRBJ1-2
CDR3: CASSFSHSGGRGYTF
DNA: TGTGCCAGCAGCTTTTCCCATTCAGGGGGAAGAGGCTACACCTTC

V: TRBV2
size: many
D: .
J: TRBJ1-1
CDR3: CASSEIGGTEAFF
DNA: TGTGCCAGCAGTGAAATAGGGGGCACTGAAGCTTTCTTT

V: TRBV4-1
size: .
D: TRBD2
J: TRBJ2-3
CDR3: CASSPIPLAGALGIDQYF
DNA: TGCGCCAGCAGCCCAATCCCCCTAGCGGGAGCATTAGGGATAGATCAGTATTTT

V: TRBV28
size: many
D: .
J: TRBJ1-5
CDR3: CASSKQGGNQPQHF
DNA: TGTGCCAGCAGTAAGCAGGGTGGGAATCAGCCCCAGCATTTT